This passage covers 24 T cell receptor beta chains from one sample sequenced in a study of CXCR3-negative and CXCR3-positive naive CD8 T cells. Findings and caveats of the study: CXCR3-positive naive cells carried more hydrophobic TRB CDR3s than CXCR3-negative ones.

The TRB libraries of cDNA were built by UMI-labeled 5' RACE. TCRdb reanalyzed the 5' RACE reads and collapses them to one entry per CDR3 protein, without DNA. The sample table sets out 5,300 or so distinct CDR3 sequences. Their antigens are not known. The sample was naive CXCR3+ CD8+ T cells from blood. The subset denotes: CD45RO-CCR7+CD27+CD95- naive CD8+ T cells expressing CXCR3 (TNR3+). These receptors were collected from a human donor in good health. Some clones in this sample may be carry-over from other donors' samples.

This clonotype is classed as medium-sized by frequency. The chain links TRBV10-3 to TRBJ2-1. CDR1 is ENHRY, CDR2 SYGVKD, per germline. The length of the CDR3 is 17 residues. The CDR3 here is CAISESWIARTYNEQFF.

The gene calls are TRBV6-5 and TRBJ1-2; the TCRdb D gene call, TRBD1, has no DNA to confirm it. Germline CDR1 reads MNHEY; CDR2 reads SVGAGI. CDR3 length equals 14 residues. The CDR3 loop reads CASSYRGVDYGYTF.

V usage is TRBV9 and J usage is TRBJ1-2; there is no DNA to check the TCRdb D call of TRBD1. Germline V gene data show CDR1 as SGDLS and CDR2 as YYNGEE. The CDR3 covers 16 residues. CDR3 sequence reads: CASSVSRDGGNYGYTF.

This clonotype registers medium-sized (0.01 to 0.1%) by frequency. V is TRBV12-3 or TRBV12-4 and J is TRBJ1-5; lacking DNA, the TRBD1 call made by TCRdb goes unchecked. The CDR3 has 15 amino acids. The CDR3 spells CASSFGQATGVTQHF.

Considering frequency, this clonotype is medium-sized. J is TRBJ2-7 and V is TRBV29-1; TCRdb names TRBD1, which stays unverified in the absence of DNA. Per germline, CDR1 SQVTM and CDR2 ANQGSEA. CDR3 length: 13 amino acids. CDR3 in amino acids: CSVAGGTDYEQYF.

The CDR3 loop reads CASTKSRGGTSNTGELFF. V usage is TRBV19 and J usage is TRBJ2-2; with no DNA, the TCRdb D assignment of TRBD1 cannot be verified. CDR1 and CDR2 from the germline V gene are LNHDA and SQIVND (reference sequence). The CDR3 totals 18 residues. The full variable domain, with the rest looked up from reference TRBV19 and TRBJ2-2, is DGGITQSPKYLFRKEGQNVTLSCEQNLNHDAMYWYRQDPGQGLRLIYYSQIVNDFQKGDIAEGYSVSREKKESFPLTVTSAQKNPTAFYLCASTKSRGGTSNTGELFFGEGSRLTVL.

V gene TRBV5-1 combines with J gene TRBJ2-1; TCRdb proposes TRBD2, but this gene call is untestable without DNA. The CDR3 is 16 residues long. Per the germline V gene, CDR1 is SGHRS and CDR2 is YFSETQ. CDR3 sequence reads: CASSLGLAGVYNAQFF.

The V and J genes are TRBV28 and TRBJ2-5; TCRdb's D call of TRBD1 is untestable without DNA. The CDR3 consists of 15 residues. The V gene's germline CDR1 is MDHEN and CDR2 SYDVKM. The CDR3 is CASSISGTVRETQYF.

The gene calls are TRBV29-1 and TRBJ2-1; TCRdb names TRBD1, which stays unverified in the absence of DNA. Germline lookup yields CDR1 SQVTM and CDR2 ANQGSEA. The length of the CDR3 is 14 residues. The CDR3 protein is CSVDGRTANNEQFF.

The J gene is TRBJ1-2, the V gene TRBV29-1. The CDR3 length is 15 residues. Per germline, CDR1 SQVTM and CDR2 ANQGSEA. CDR3 amino acids: CSVEDPNRPEDGYTF.

J is TRBJ2-2 and V is TRBV29-1. The V gene's germline CDR1 is SQVTM and CDR2 ANQGSEA. This CDR3 spans 15 amino acids. CDR3 loop: CSVSPSGTNTRELFF.

Its frequency marks this clonotype as medium-sized. V gene TRBV5-1 combines with J gene TRBJ2-6. CDR3 length equals 15 residues. Germline CDR1 is SGHRS and CDR2 is YFSETQ. CDR3 sequence reads: CASSWDRTGANVLTF.

The chain carries TRBV19 and TRBJ2-3; the D call of TRBD1 rests on TCRdb alone, since no DNA is present to check it. The length of the CDR3 is 20 residues. The germline V gene encodes CDR1 LNHDA and CDR2 SQIVND (reference sequence). This chain's CDR3 is CASSTPGQGANWDLTDTQYF.

This clonotype is deemed medium-sized (0.01 to 0.1%) by its frequency. The V and J genes are TRBV29-1 and TRBJ2-2. Germline CDR1 reads SQVTM; CDR2 reads ANQGSEA. The CDR3 runs to 13 residues. CDR3 region: CSVGLADTGELFF.

The rearrangement joins TRBV20-1 to TRBJ2-7; with no DNA, the TCRdb D assignment of TRBD2 cannot be verified. This CDR3 is 17 amino acids long. Germline V gives CDR1 DFQATT, CDR2 SNEGSKA (reference sequence). The CDR3 region is CSARDLGKGLADYEQYF.

The chain links TRBV29-1 to TRBJ2-7; checking the TCRdb D call of TRBD1 is not possible without DNA. The CDR3 consists of 12 residues. Germline values: CDR1 SQVTM, CDR2 ANQGSEA. CDR3 sequence reads: CSVGGQGGEQYF.

The J gene is TRBJ2-7, the V gene TRBV4-3; TCRdb designates TRBD1, a call that cannot be tested without DNA. Germline loops: CDR1 LGHNA, CDR2 YSLEER. The CDR3 runs to 13 residues. The CDR3 sequence is CASSQEGLGEQYF.

The V gene is TRBV7-9, the J gene TRBJ2-3; the D call of TRBD2 rests on TCRdb alone, since no DNA is present to check it. The germline V gene encodes CDR1 SEHNR and CDR2 FQNEAQ (reference sequence). The CDR3 covers 18 residues. The CDR3 reads CASSFRTSGREFTDTQYF.

The chain recombines TRBV9 with TRBJ2-3; the D call of TRBD1 rests on TCRdb alone, since no DNA is present to check it. Germline V CDR1 and CDR2: SGDLS, YYNGEE. The CDR3 spans 17 residues. CDR3 region: CASSVSFAGDPEDTQYF.

According to its frequency, this clonotype is medium-sized (0.01 to 0.1%). The chain is built from TRBV9 and TRBJ1-1; the TCRdb call, TRBD1, lacks DNA for checking. Germline CDR1 is SGDLS and CDR2 is YYNGEE. CDR3 length equals 13 residues. CDR3 region: CASRDSQNTEAFF.

This clonotype is labeled medium-sized based on frequency. The chain carries TRBV6-2 or TRBV6-3 and TRBJ2-5; TCRdb calls TRBD2, which cannot be checked without DNA. The length of the CDR3 is 13 residues. CDR1 MNHEY and CDR2 SVGEGT come from the germline V gene. CDR3 amino acids: CASSGLADETQYF.

The chain employs TRBV12-3 or TRBV12-4 and TRBJ2-1; the TCRdb call, TRBD2, lacks DNA for checking. The CDR3 sequence is 16 residues long. CDR3 residues: CASLGSGSGFYNEQFF.

This clonotype shows up as medium-sized by frequency. The CDR3: CSVEDELIKQGSEYYGYTF. The rearrangement joins TRBV29-1 to TRBJ1-2; no DNA is available, so the TRBD1 call from TCRdb remains unchecked. Per germline, CDR1 SQVTM and CDR2 ANQGSEA. The CDR3 has 19 residues. Together with reference TRBV29-1 and TRBJ1-2, the CDR3 gives the full variable domain: SAVISQKPSRDICQRGTSLTIQCQVDSQVTMMFWYRQQPGQSLTLIATANQGSEATYESGFVIDKFPISRPNLTFSTLTVSNMSPEDSSIYLCSVEDELIKQGSEYYGYTFGSGTRLTVV.

This clonotype is labeled medium-sized based on frequency. J is TRBJ1-2 and V is TRBV13; as DNA is missing, the TRBD1 call by TCRdb cannot be tested. CDR3 length: 15 residues. CDR1 and CDR2 from the germline V gene are PRHDT and FYEKMQ (reference sequence). The CDR3 reads CASSDGQPRNYGYTF.